This T cell receptor (beta chain) derives from a study of read filtering for tumor transcriptome and immune sequencing. In its sample, this clonotype was seen many times. This library used around 400 ng RNA and molecular barcoded adaptors spanning alpha/delta and beta/gamma chains. TCRdb reprocessed the reads via MiXCR and lists one record per CDR3 protein. The sample carries approximately 57,000 distinct CDR3 sequences, more than 9% recorded once. Germline V gene data show CDR1 as DFQATT and CDR2 as SNEGSKA (reference sequence). This CDR3 has 15 amino acids. With V trimmed by 5 bases and J by 4 bases, 9 bases remained unmatched.

V is TRBV20-1 and J is TRBJ1-1; the match to TRBD1 covers 11 bases. Sequencing used a population of CD138-negative cells sorted from bone marrow. The clonotype originates from a donor at least 40 years old with multiple myeloma. CDR3 coding DNA: TGCAGTGCTGGACAGGGGGCCGGGCAGATCACTGAAGCTTTCTTT. Translated, it gives CSAGQGAGQITEAFF.